This T cell receptor beta chain was obtained from a study of a mutant IDH1 vaccine in newly diagnosed glioma. About the research overall: Patients were started on vaccination 4-6 weeks after radiotherapy alone, or with temozolomide cycles. Of the patients given treatment, about 62% were male and about 38% were female, and a mean age of roughly 40 years was recorded. Those enrolled had earlier been treated with radiotherapy, temozolomide, or both, mostly both.

Comment on this clone: Its antigen is currently unknown.

Time point indicated: week 47, end of study. A single vaccine dose contained 300 ug of mutant IDH1 20-mer peptide, and topical imiquimod was used with it. The vaccination schedule gave patients eight doses in weeks 1, 3, 5, 7, 11, 15, 19 and 23. Assay: immunoSEQ multiplex PCR; the TCRdb copy retains only in-frame clones and omits some. This table has some 56,000 clones, roughly 76% appearing once. The CDR3 contains 13 residues. V lost 5 bases to trimming and J lost 4 bases, with 11 bases between them. Germline-derived CDR1 and CDR2 are SGHTA and FQGNSA. The rearrangement uses TRBV7-2 and TRBJ1-2, with unresolved D. This receptor was identified in a man aged 45-65 years with glioma. The material was PBMCs, obtained from a glioma patient whose treatment included an IDH1 peptide vaccine. CDR3 in DNA: TGTGCCAGCAGCCCGGTACAGAGCTATGGCTACACCTTC. Protein sequence: CASSPVQSYGYTF.